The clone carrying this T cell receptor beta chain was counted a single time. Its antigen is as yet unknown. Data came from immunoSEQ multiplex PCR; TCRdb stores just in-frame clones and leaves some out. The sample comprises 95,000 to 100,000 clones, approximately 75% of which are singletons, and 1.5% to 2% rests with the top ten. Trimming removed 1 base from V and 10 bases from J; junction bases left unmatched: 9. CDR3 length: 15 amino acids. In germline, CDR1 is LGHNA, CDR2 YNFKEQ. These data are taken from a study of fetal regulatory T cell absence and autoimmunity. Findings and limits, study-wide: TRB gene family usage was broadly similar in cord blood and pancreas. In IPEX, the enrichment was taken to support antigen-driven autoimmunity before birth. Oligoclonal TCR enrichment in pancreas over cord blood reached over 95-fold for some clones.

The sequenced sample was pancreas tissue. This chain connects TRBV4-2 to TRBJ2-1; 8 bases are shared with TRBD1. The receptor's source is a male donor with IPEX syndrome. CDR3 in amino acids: CASSQGGTGGAEQFF. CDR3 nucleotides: TGTGCCAGCAGCCAAGGTGGGACAGGAGGGGCGGAGCAGTTCTTC.